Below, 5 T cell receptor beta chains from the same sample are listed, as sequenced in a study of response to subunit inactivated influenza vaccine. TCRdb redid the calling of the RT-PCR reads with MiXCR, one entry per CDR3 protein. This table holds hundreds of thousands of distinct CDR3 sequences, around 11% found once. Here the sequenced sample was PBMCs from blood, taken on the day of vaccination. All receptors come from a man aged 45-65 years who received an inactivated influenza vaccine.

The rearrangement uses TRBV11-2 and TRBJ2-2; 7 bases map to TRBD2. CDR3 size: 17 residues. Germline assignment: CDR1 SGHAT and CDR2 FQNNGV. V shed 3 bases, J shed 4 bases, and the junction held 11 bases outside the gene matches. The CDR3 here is CASSLEFARGFTGELFF. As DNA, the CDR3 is TGTGCCAGCAGCTTGGAGTTTGCGCGGGGGTTCACCGGGGAGCTGTTTTTT.

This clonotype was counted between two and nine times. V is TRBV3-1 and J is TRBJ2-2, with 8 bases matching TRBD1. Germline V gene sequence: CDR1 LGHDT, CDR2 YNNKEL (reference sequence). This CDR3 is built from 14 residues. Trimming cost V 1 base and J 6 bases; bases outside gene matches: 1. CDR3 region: CASSQAGGSGELFF. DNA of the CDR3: TGTGCCAGCAGCCAAGCAGGGGGCTCCGGGGAGCTGTTTTTT. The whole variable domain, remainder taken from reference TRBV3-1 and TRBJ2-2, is DTAVSQTPKYLVTQMGNDKSIKCEQNLGHDTMYWYKQDSKKFLKIMFSYNNKELIINETVPNRFSPKSPDKAHLNLHINSLELGDSAVYFCASSQAGGSGELFFGEGSRLTVL.

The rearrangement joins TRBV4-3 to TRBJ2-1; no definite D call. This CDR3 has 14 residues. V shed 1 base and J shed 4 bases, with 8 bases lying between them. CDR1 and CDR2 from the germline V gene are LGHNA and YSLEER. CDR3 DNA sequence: TGCGCCAGCAGCCAAGGCCCCAGATACAATGAGCAGTTCTTC. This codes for CASSQGPRYNEQFF.

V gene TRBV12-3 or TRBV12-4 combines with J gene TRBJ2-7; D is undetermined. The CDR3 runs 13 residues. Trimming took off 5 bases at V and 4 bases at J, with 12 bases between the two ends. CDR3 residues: CASSPRFWYEQYF. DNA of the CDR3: TGTGCCAGCAGTCCCCGTTTTTGGTACGAGCAGTACTTC.

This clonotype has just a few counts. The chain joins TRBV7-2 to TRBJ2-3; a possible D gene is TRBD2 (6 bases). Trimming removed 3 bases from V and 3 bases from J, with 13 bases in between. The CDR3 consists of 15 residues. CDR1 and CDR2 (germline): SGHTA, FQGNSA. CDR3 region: CASSLDGGETDTQYF. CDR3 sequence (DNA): TGTGCCAGCAGCTTGGATGGCGGGGAGACAGATACGCAGTATTTT. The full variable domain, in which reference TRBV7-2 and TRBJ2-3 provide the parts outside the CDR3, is GAGVSQSPSNKVTEKGKDVELRCDPISGHTALYWYRQSLGQGLEFLIYFQGNSAPDKSGLPSDRFSAERTGGSVSTLTIQRTQQEDSAVYLCASSLDGGETDTQYFGPGTRLTVL.